Listed below are T cell receptor beta chains from one sample, sequenced in a study of vaccination effects on CD4 cells after COVID-19. Sequenced by immunoSEQ multiplex PCR; TCRdb stores in-frame clones only, minus some. Among 40,000 or so clones, 65% to 80% were seen once, and the ten largest hold 8.5% to 10%. These receptors lack a known antigen. This specimen consisted of CD4+ T cells from PBMCs cultured without peptide, obtained after COVID-19 vaccination. The receptors here all came from a human donor who received a COVID-19 vaccine. CDR3s include the opening cysteine and the closing phenylalanine or tryptophan. The D gene is left open where the match is weak. Clone sizes are given selectively: once, few, many, or a class where the clone is expanded.

.,TRBJ2-5,16,.,TRBV7-2,CASSFNWGGASETQYF,TGTGCCAGCAGCTTCAATTGGGGGGGGGCTTCGGAGACCCAGTACTTC
.,TRBJ2-1,13,TRBD2,TRBV3-1/TRBV3-2,CASSQGGGGEQFF,TGTGCCAGCAGCCAAGGGGGGGGTGGCGAGCAGTTCTTC
.,TRBJ2-7,18,TRBD1,TRBV6-4,CASSDSKSLTGGFNEQYF,TGTGCCAGCAGTGACTCAAAGTCTCTGACAGGGGGCTTCAACGAGCAGTACTTC
.,TRBJ1-2,15,.,TRBV29-1,CSVGGTWGSNYGYTF,TGCAGCGTTGGAGGGACTTGGGGGTCTAACTATGGCTACACCTTC
.,TRBJ2-2,16,TRBD2,TRBV24-1,CATSTSGASNTGELFF,TGTGCCACCAGTACTAGCGGGGCCTCGAACACCGGGGAGCTGTTTTTT
.,TRBJ2-5,13,TRBD2,TRBV6-5,CASSRGVRETQYF,TGTGCCAGCAGTCGGGGGGTGAGAGAGACCCAGTACTTC
.,TRBJ1-2,14,TRBD1,TRBV6-5,CASSGQGAVRGYTF,TGTGCCAGCAGCGGACAGGGGGCAGTGAGAGGCTACACCTTC
.,TRBJ1-1,14,.,TRBV5-1,CASSLGDRDTEAFF,TGCGCCAGCAGCTTGGGGGACCGCGACACTGAAGCTTTCTTT
.,TRBJ1-6,15,.,TRBV7-9,CASSSGTPGYSPLHF,TGTGCCAGCAGCTCCGGGACACCTGGTTATTCACCCCTCCACTTT
.,TRBJ2-7,14,.,TRBV15,CATTNAGRNYEQYF,TGTGCCACTACCAATGCGGGGAGAAACTACGAGCAGTACTTC
.,TRBJ1-2,15,.,TRBV11-2,CASSLVSGSNYGYTF,TGTGCCAGCAGCTTAGTCAGTGGTTCTAACTATGGCTACACCTTC
.,TRBJ2-3,15,TRBD1,TRBV19,CASSIGQGIKDTQYF,TGTGCCAGTAGTATAGGACAGGGTATTAAGGATACGCAGTATTTT
.,TRBJ2-2,15,.,TRBV7-9,CASSLFRWNTGELFF,TGTGCCAGCAGCTTATTCCGCTGGAACACCGGGGAGCTGTTTTTT
.,TRBJ1-2,14,.,TRBV7-2,CASSLDSAPYGYTF,TGTGCCAGCAGCTTGGACAGCGCTCCTTATGGCTACACCTTC
.,TRBJ2-3,14,.,TRBV24-1,CATSDSGVPDTQYF,TGTGCCACCAGTGATTCCGGGGTTCCAGATACGCAGTATTTT
.,TRBJ1-4,16,TRBD1,TRBV7-2,CASSLDSGTGREKLFF,TGTGCCAGCAGCTTAGATAGTGGGACAGGGCGTGAAAAACTGTTTTTT
.,TRBJ2-5,15,.,TRBV11-2,CASSLDNIRLETQYF,TGTGCCAGCAGCTTAGACAACATCCGGTTGGAGACCCAGTACTTC
.,TRBJ1-6,19,.,TRBV2,CASSEFGSDRSSYNSPLHF,TGTGCCAGCAGTGAATTTGGCTCGGACAGAAGCTCCTATAATTCACCCCTCCACTTT
.,TRBJ1-2,13,.,TRBV18,CASSPRTREGYTF,TGTGCCAGCTCACCCCGAACCAGGGAAGGCTACACCTTC
.,TRBJ1-2,14,TRBD1,TRBV3-1/TRBV3-2,CASTNTGQGYGYTF,TGTGCCAGCACCAACACGGGACAGGGGTATGGCTACACCTTC
.,TRBJ1-5,12,.,TRBV18,CASSPNDQPQHF,TGTGCCAGCTCACCAAATGATCAGCCCCAGCATTTT
.,TRBJ2-7,13,TRBD1,TRBV29-1,CSASLGQGYEQYF,TGCAGCGCATCTCTGGGACAGGGCTACGAGCAGTACTTC
few,TRBJ1-5,15,.,TRBV3-1/TRBV3-2,CASSQDSQNNQPQHF,TGTGCCAGCAGCCAAGACAGCCAGAACAATCAGCCCCAGCATTTT
.,TRBJ1-1,15,.,TRBV6-5,CASSYGGSLRAEAFF,TGTGCCAGCAGTTACGGGGGATCACTTCGCGCTGAAGCTTTCTTT
.,TRBJ2-3,15,TRBD1,TRBV5-1,CASSSGQGGSDTQYF,TGCGCCAGCAGCTCCGGACAGGGGGGATCAGATACGCAGTATTTT
.,TRBJ2-2,14,.,TRBV19,CASSIGGAGGELFF,TGTGCCAGTAGTATAGGGGGGGCCGGCGGGGAGCTGTTTTTT
few,TRBJ2-5,12,TRBD2,TRBV10-3,CAIKGLEETQYF,TGTGCCATCAAGGGACTAGAAGAGACCCAGTACTTC
.,TRBJ1-4,12,.,TRBV12-3/TRBV12-4,CASSFEGEKLFF,TGTGCCAGCAGTTTTGAGGGGGAAAAACTGTTTTTT
.,TRBJ1-5,15,.,TRBV27,CASSLGQNSNQPQHF,TGTGCCAGCAGTTTAGGACAGAATAGCAATCAGCCCCAGCATTTT
few,TRBJ1-3,15,.,TRBV6-5,CASSYSISSGNTIYF,TGTGCCAGCAGTTACTCTATAAGCTCTGGAAACACCATATATTTT
.,TRBJ2-5,15,TRBD1,TRBV5-1,CASSQIWTGQETQYF,TGCGCCAGCAGCCAGATCTGGACAGGACAAGAGACCCAGTACTTC
.,TRBJ1-2,14,TRBD1,TRBV5-1,CASSEPGGDYGYTF,TGCGCCAGCAGCGAGCCAGGGGGGGACTATGGCTACACCTTC
.,TRBJ1-2,15,TRBD1,TRBV7-2,CASSYLTTGPYGYTF,TGTGCCAGCAGCTACCTCACGACAGGGCCCTATGGCTACACCTTC
.,TRBJ2-4,14,TRBD2,TRBV7-9,CASSLGEGTNIQYF,TGTGCCAGCAGCTTGGGGGAGGGGACGAACATTCAGTACTTC
once,TRBJ1-6,15,TRBD1,TRBV6-5,CASSYRGQGNSPLHF,TGTGCCAGCAGTTACCGTGGACAGGGGAATTCACCCCTCCACTTT
few,TRBJ2-2,16,.,TRBV9,CASSVVTGPWTGELFF,TGTGCCAGCAGCGTAGTAACAGGCCCTTGGACCGGGGAGCTGTTTTTT
.,TRBJ1-2,15,.,TRBV6-5,CASSYSPGQVYGYTF,TGTGCCAGCAGTTACTCGCCCGGTCAGGTGTATGGCTACACCTTC
.,TRBJ1-4,14,.,TRBV7-2,CASSSHQINEKLFF,TGTGCCAGCAGCTCTCACCAGATTAATGAAAAACTGTTTTTT
.,TRBJ1-2,12,TRBD1,TRBV6-5,CASSSRDSGYTF,TGTGCCAGCAGTTCCCGGGACAGCGGCTACACCTTC
.,TRBJ1-5,17,TRBD1,TRBV7-9,CASSSGGQGLINQPQHF,TGTGCCAGCAGCTCTGGCGGACAGGGATTAATCAATCAGCCCCAGCATTTT
few,TRBJ1-1,13,.,TRBV12-3/TRBV12-4,CASSFTGFTEAFF,TGTGCCAGCAGTTTCACAGGGTTCACTGAAGCTTTCTTT
few,TRBJ2-7,14,TRBD1,TRBV27,CASRLTGISYEQYF,TGTGCCAGCAGATTGACAGGGATCTCCTACGAGCAGTACTTC
.,TRBJ1-5,13,.,TRBV19,CASSMMGAQPQHF,TGTGCCAGTAGTATGATGGGGGCCCAGCCCCAGCATTTT
.,TRBJ2-2,14,.,TRBV12-5,CASGLGRGTGELFF,TGTGCTAGTGGTTTGGGACGGGGAACCGGGGAGCTGTTTTTT
few,TRBJ1-6,15,TRBD1,TRBV27,CASSFLGTGVSPLHF,TGTGCCAGCAGTTTTCTCGGGACAGGGGTTTCACCCCTCCACTTT
.,TRBJ1-1,13,.,TRBV18,CASSPGLNTEAFF,TGTGCCAGCTCACCAGGGTTGAACACTGAAGCTTTCTTT
.,TRBJ2-5,14,.,TRBV19,CASSADPVKETQYF,TGTGCCAGTAGTGCGGACCCGGTTAAAGAGACCCAGTACTTC
.,TRBJ2-3,15,TRBD2,TRBV27,CASSLGGRRILTQYF,TGTGCCAGCAGTTTAGGCGGGAGGAGGATCTTGACGCAGTATTTT
few,TRBJ2-2,12,.,TRBV27,CASKTNPGELFF,TGTGCCAGCAAGACTAATCCCGGGGAGCTGTTTTTT
.,TRBJ1-3,16,TRBD1,TRBV5-4,CASSLDPTGKGNTIYF,TGTGCCAGCAGCTTAGACCCGACAGGGAAAGGAAACACCATATATTTT
.,TRBJ1-5,13,.,TRBV18,CASSPDRNQPQHF,TGTGCCAGCTCACCAGACAGAAATCAGCCCCAGCATTTT
.,TRBJ1-5,13,.,TRBV6-5,CASSYSKGQPQHF,TGTGCCAGCAGTTACTCAAAAGGACAGCCCCAGCATTTT
.,TRBJ1-1,16,TRBD1,TRBV7-8,CASGPGTGTVNTEAFF,TGTGCCAGCGGACCCGGGACAGGGACGGTGAACACTGAAGCTTTCTTT
.,TRBJ2-7,15,TRBD1,TRBV28,CASSPGTGGPSVQYF,TGTGCCAGCAGTCCTGGGACAGGGGGCCCTTCGGTGCAGTACTTC
few,TRBJ2-7,15,.,TRBV10-3,CAISESTPSSYEQYF,TGTGCCATCAGTGAGTCGACTCCGAGCTCCTACGAGCAGTACTTC